This entry is about one TCR beta chain. The antigen is not known. This entry is derived from a study of Ad26.COV2.S vaccination and SARS-CoV-2 variants. In the study overall: Ad26.COV2.S given intramuscularly, once or twice 56 days apart. Overall study results and limits: Breadth of non-spike TCRs did not differ between vaccinees and placebo recipients. CD8+ and CD4+ T cells specific for spike reportedly responded with substantial breadth after vaccination.

The sample's treatment: some 20 received Ad26.COV2.S at low or high dose, single or two shots; about 5 received placebo; per-sample allocation not given. Each sample was drawn 63 days after the first injection (of vaccine or placebo). With V trimmed by 1 base and J by 2 bases, 11 bases remained unmatched. This CDR3 region has 18 residues. Germline lookup yields CDR1 PRHDT and CDR2 FYEKMQ (reference sequence). Data came from immunoSEQ multiplex PCR; TCRdb stores just in-frame clones and leaves some out. The table has 500,000 or so clones, 80% to 90% seen once. This receptor was identified in a person aged 18-65 years who received the Ad26.COV2.S COVID-19 vaccine or a placebo. Sequenced material: peripheral blood, taken in a trial of Ad26.COV2.S vaccine versus placebo. The genes are TRBV13 and TRBJ2-1; 7 bases fit TRBD2. CDR3 sequence (DNA): TGTGCCAGCAGCTTAGCCCTAGCAGGTAGCGGGCCCTACAATGAGCAGTTCTTC. Translating it yields CASSLALAGSGPYNEQFF.